The sequence of this T cell receptor beta chain was determined in a study of cytomegalovirus exposure and HLA in healthy donors. Study-wide findings and caveats: An analysis done earlier found most TCR beta V segments productive about 87% or about 30% of the time.

J gave up 8 bases and V 4 bases, and 4 bases lay outside the gene matches. Germline CDR1 is SQVTM and CDR2 is ANQGSEA. There are 11 residues in the CDR3. Unrecorded immune exposure was likely among donors, who were nominally healthy when sampled. With regard to this clone: Its antigen is unknown.

PCR used 60 Vbeta primers and 13 Jbeta primers. TCRdb's table, derived via immunoSEQ multiplex PCR, lists solely in-frame clones and lacks some. The table lists more than 110,000 clones, 80% of them singletons. The chain combines TRBV29-1 with TRBJ2-7, with 8 bases that match TRBD1. The receptor's source is a man aged 25-45 years in good health and CMV-seronegative. The sample was PBMCs. The CDR3 sequence is CSVGGQAKQYF. Here the CDR3 DNA reads TGCAGCGTTGGGGGACAGGCCAAGCAGTACTTC.